The sequence of this T cell receptor (beta chain) was determined in a study of PD-L1 blockade in urothelial cancer. For the study at large: Investigators checked blood 3 weeks (second dose) and 6 weeks after treatment start. Study results and caveats: Tumor-associated clones in blood expanded more at 3 weeks in durable-benefit patients.

TCRdb's table, derived via immunoSEQ multiplex PCR, lists solely in-frame clones and lacks some. The profile shows about 84,000 clones, roughly 90% of them singletons. This clone was observed a handful of times. Antigen: not known. The clonotype comes from a man aged 60-69 years with urothelial cancer. The sample consisted of PBMCs, taken around atezolizumab (anti-PD-L1) treatment.

CDR3 residues: CASSLGPGQRSRYEQYF. DNA for the CDR3: TGTGCCAGCAGCTTAGGGCCGGGACAGCGATCCCGATACGAGCAGTACTTC. V and J are TRBV7-2 and TRBJ2-7; 7 bases map to TRBD1. Germline loops: CDR1 SGHTA, CDR2 FQGNSA. J was trimmed by 4 bases and V by 1 base; bases with no gene match: 13. The CDR3 has 17 amino acids.